Listed here are 9 T cell receptor beta chains from one sample, sequenced in a study of T cell responses to AZD1222 COVID-19 vaccine (dated by TCRdb to about 2021). The library was generated by the immunoSEQ multiplex PCR assay. Here the immuneACCESS table is served through TCRdb, limited to in-frame sequences with V and J called. Missing clones are a known gap in these copies; in checked studies unresolved V genes cover under half, and the rest lacks a known reason. This sample lists more than 95,000 clones; roughly 90% were detected once. 1.5% to 1.8% of the sample is in the top ten clones. This sample's time point label indicates: baseline before first vaccination. The sequencing here drew on peripheral blood, taken on day 0 of AZD1222 vaccination. The source is an adult in good health.

The chain couples TRBV28 to TRBJ2-1, with D perhaps TRBD2 (6 bases). The germline V gene has CDR1 MDHEN and CDR2 SYDVKM. V was shortened by 3 bases and J by 0 bases, with 12 bases between the two germline ends. This CDR3 region has 16 residues. CDR3 DNA: TGTGCCAGCAGTTTGGGGGGTGTCTCCTCCTACAATGAGCAGTTCTTC. Translation gives CASSLGGVSSYNEQFF.

J is TRBJ1-2 and V is TRBV6-5; TRBD1 matches at 8 bases. V lost 0 bases to trimming and J lost 2 bases; unmatched junction nucleotides: 5. CDR1 and CDR2 from the germline V gene are MNHEY and SVGAGI. CDR3 length: 16 residues. The CDR3 loop is CASSYSPTGGNYGYTF. For the CDR3, the DNA is TGTGCCAGCAGTTACTCGCCAACAGGGGGGAACTATGGCTACACCTTC.

The rearrangement links TRBV5-4 to TRBJ2-7; D unclear. The CDR3 loop spans 14 amino acids. V was cut by 0 bases and J by 0 bases, with 7 bases left in between. The germline gives CDR1 SGHNT, CDR2 YYREEE (reference sequence). CDR3 bases: TGTGCCAGCAGCTTGGGGGTCGACTCCTACGAGCAGTACTTC. This encodes CASSLGVDSYEQYF.

For this clone: The same CDR3 can be traced to other DNA sequences in this sample. The chain is built from TRBV18 and TRBJ2-5; D is uncertain. The V end was cut by 0 bases, the J end by 1 base, with 3 bases between. The germline V gene has CDR1 KGHSH and CDR2 LQKENI. The CDR3 totals 13 residues. The CDR3 DNA sequence: TGTGCCAGCTCACCACCAGGCCAAGAGACCCAGTACTTC. Encoded protein: CASSPPGQETQYF. The variable domain in full, with the rest retrieved from reference TRBV18 and TRBJ2-5, is NAGVMQNPRHLVRRRGQEARLRCSPMKGHSHVYWYRQLPEEGLKFMVYLQKENIIDESGMPKERFSAEFPKEGPSILRIQQVVRGDSAAYFCASSPPGQETQYFGPGTRLLVL.

V is TRBV18 and J is TRBJ2-7, with 10 bases fitting TRBD1. Germline CDR1 reads KGHSH; CDR2 reads LQKENI. The CDR3 covers 14 residues. V was clipped by 1 base and J by 4 bases; unmatched bases: 1. This CDR3 is CASSPQGQGYEQYF. For the CDR3, the DNA is TGTGCCAGCTCACCACAGGGACAGGGGTACGAGCAGTACTTC.

The chain carries TRBV6-5 and TRBJ1-6; D not resolved. V was clipped by 8 bases and J by 3 bases, with 8 bases between them. The CDR3 contains 13 residues. Germline V gives CDR1 MNHEY, CDR2 SVGAGI. The CDR3 nucleotides read TGTGCCAGCCGGCTGAACTATAATTCACCCCTCCACTTT. Translated: CASRLNYNSPLHF.

The J gene is TRBJ1-6, the V gene TRBV11-2; a possible D gene is TRBD1 (6 bases). The V gene's germline CDR1 is SGHAT and CDR2 FQNNGV. Trimming shortened V by 3 bases and J by 0 bases, and 12 bases separated the two germline ends. CDR3 length: 17 residues. CDR3 bases: TGTGCCAGCAGCTTGGGGACATTCAGCTCCTATAATTCACCCCTCCACTTT. It specifies CASSLGTFSSYNSPLHF.

The sample holds one count of this clone. The chain combines TRBV28 with TRBJ2-1; 12 nucleotides agree with TRBD1. The V gene end was trimmed by 3 bases and the J gene end by 2 bases; junction bases not matched to a gene: 11. Germline loops: CDR1 MDHEN, CDR2 SYDVKM. This CDR3 is built from 19 residues. CDR3 in DNA: TGTGCCAGCAGTTTGGGGACAGGGGGCTCGGTTAGTCCCTACAATGAGCAGTTCTTC. Translation: CASSLGTGGSVSPYNEQFF.

V usage is TRBV19 and J usage is TRBJ1-6; 7 positions agree with TRBD1. V gave up 0 bases and J gave up 8 bases; unmatched junction bases: 4. The CDR3 spans 15 residues. Germline assignment: CDR1 LNHDA and CDR2 SQIVND (reference sequence). CDR3: CASSIERGRDSPLHF. The DNA of the CDR3 is TGTGCCAGTAGTATAGAGAGGGGGCGCGATTCACCCCTCCACTTT.